These 10 T cell receptor beta chains share one sample of origin, sequenced in a study of control samples from healthy donors and cancer patients. The data were produced by immunoSEQ multiplex PCR, yet TCRdb's version contains in-frame clones alone and is incomplete. The sample includes 100,000 to 150,000 clones, around 90% of them seen just once. Source material: blood. These receptors were obtained from a man in his late teens or twenties in good health.

The chain uses TRBV5-1 and TRBJ1-4, with TRBD1 matching 8 bases. The CDR3 is made up of 14 amino acids. Germline CDR1 reads SGHRS; CDR2 reads YFSETQ. Trimming cost V 0 bases and J 15 bases; bases outside gene matches: 10. CDR3 in DNA: TGCGCCAGCAGCTTGGAAAGTGGCAGGGGGCGGGTGTTTTTT. Translating gives CASSLESGRGRVFF.

V and J are TRBV7-9 and TRBJ1-4, with D perhaps matching TRBD1 (5 bases). This CDR3 is built from 12 residues. Trimming removed 10 bases from V and 7 bases from J, with 13 bases in between. Germline V lookup: CDR1 SEHNR, CDR2 FQNEAQ (reference sequence). The chain's CDR3 is CATGAGPEKLFF. CDR3 bases: TGTGCCACCGGGGCAGGTCCTGAAAAACTGTTTTTT.

This clone occurred once. V usage is TRBV13 and J usage is TRBJ2-5; D call uncertain. CDR1 and CDR2 from the germline V gene are PRHDT and FYEKMQ (reference sequence). This CDR3 comprises 13 residues. V was trimmed by 1 base and J by 0 bases, leaving 3 bases between them. CDR3 in DNA: TGTGCCAGCAGCTTAGCCTACCAAGAGACCCAGTACTTC. Protein product: CASSLAYQETQYF. The full variable domain, in which reference TRBV13 and TRBJ2-5 provide the parts outside the CDR3, is AAGVIQSPRHLIKEKRETATLKCYPIPRHDTVYWYQQGPGQDPQFLISFYEKMQSDKGSIPDRFSAQQFSDYHSELNMSSLELGDSALYFCASSLAYQETQYFGPGTRLLVL.

The chain links TRBV6-5 to TRBJ1-5; no reliable D call. The germline V gene encodes CDR1 MNHEY and CDR2 SVGAGI. This CDR3 is 14 amino acids long. Deletions cut 2 bases from V and 3 bases from J, with 8 bases between. The CDR3 protein is CASSYVGVNQPQHF. The CDR3 region has the DNA TGTGCCAGCAGTTACGTGGGAGTCAATCAGCCCCAGCATTTT.

This rearrangement joins TRBV10-3 to TRBJ2-3; D is tentatively TRBD1 or TRBD2 (5 bases each). The CDR3 loop spans 14 amino acids. Trimming took off 4 bases at V and 0 bases at J, with 8 bases between the two ends. Germline CDR1 reads ENHRY; CDR2 reads SYGVKD. CDR3 in amino acids: CAISGGSSTDTQYF. CDR3 nucleotides: TGTGCCATCAGTGGGGGGAGTAGCACAGATACGCAGTATTTT.

V is TRBV5-1 and J is TRBJ2-3; 13 bases fit TRBD2. The CDR3 covers 18 residues. The V gene's germline CDR1 is SGHRS and CDR2 YFSETQ. Losses at the gene ends were 1 base for V and 0 bases for J; bases not matched to a gene: 5. CDR3 loop: CASSLQGTSGASTDTQYF. The DNA of the CDR3 is TGCGCCAGCAGCTTGCAAGGGACTAGCGGGGCAAGCACAGATACGCAGTATTTT.

This clone was seen a single time. This sequence joins TRBV4-1 and TRBJ1-2; D is undetermined. From germline, CDR1 is MGHRA and CDR2 YSYEKL. This CDR3 has 17 residues. V was trimmed by 0 bases and J by 8 bases, leaving 22 bases between them. The CDR3 loop reads CASSQEWGTPFVGGYTF. In nucleotides, the CDR3 is TGCGCCAGCAGCCAAGAATGGGGAACACCCTTCGTGGGGGGCTACACCTTC.

The V gene is TRBV18, the J gene TRBJ1-3, with TRBD1 matching 7 bases. The CDR3 extends over 13 amino acids. The germline gives CDR1 KGHSH, CDR2 LQKENI. V lost 5 bases and J lost 2; bases outside the gene matches: 0. For the CDR3, the DNA is TGTGCCAGCTCAACAGGGGCTGGAAACACCATATATTTT. Its protein is CASSTGAGNTIYF.

This chain uses TRBV5-4 with TRBJ2-2; TRBD2 might be the D (5 bases). V was clipped by 2 bases and J by 4 bases, with 18 bases between them. This CDR3 has 17 residues. Germline V gene data show CDR1 as SGHNT and CDR2 as YYREEE (reference sequence). CDR3 protein: CASSFRAGLTVTGELFF. The CDR3 DNA reads TGTGCCAGCAGCTTTCGTGCGGGCCTAACCGTCACCGGGGAGCTGTTTTTT.

The rearrangement links TRBV19 to TRBJ2-5, with D perhaps assigned TRBD1 or TRBD2 (5 bases each). CDR1 is LNHDA, CDR2 SQIVND, per germline (reference sequence). CDR3 length: 13 amino acids. The V end lost 5 bases, the J end lost 2 bases, and 9 bases lay between the germline ends. CDR3 DNA sequence: TGTGCCAGTAGTCAGGGAGTACAAGAGACCCAGTACTTC. Its translation: CASSQGVQETQYF.